This entry lists 29 T cell receptor beta chains sequenced from one sample in a study of T-cell memory formation after mild COVID-19. TCRdb re-called the 5' RACE reads through MiXCR, storing one row per CDR3 protein. The data show around 250,000 distinct CDR3 sequences, roughly 15% seen once. Sequenced sample: PBMCs or a T cell subset sorted from them (not recorded which). Receptors originate from a man aged 18 to 29 who had mild COVID-19 (a few samples of this study predate the infection). Cell type and time point are not known.

The chain joins TRBV4-3 to TRBJ2-2, with unresolved D. CDR1 is LGHNA, CDR2 YSLEER, per germline. Trimming removed 6 bases from V and 8 bases from J, with 10 bases in between. The CDR3 consists of 12 residues. The CDR3 DNA reads as TGCGCCAGCAGGGCAATTAAGGGGGAGCTGTTTTTT. This sequence encodes CASRAIKGELFF.

This sequence joins TRBV19 and TRBJ2-7, with D perhaps being TRBD1 or TRBD2 (5 bases each). The CDR3 runs to 13 residues. Trimming took off 0 bases at V and 6 bases at J, with 9 bases between the two ends. Germline-derived CDR1 and CDR2 are LNHDA and SQIVND (reference sequence). In DNA form, the CDR3 reads TGTGCCAGTAGTATAGATCCTGGGACCGAGCAGTACTTC. Translation: CASSIDPGTEQYF.

In this sample, this clonotype turned up a few times. J is TRBJ2-7 and V is TRBV5-1, with a weak D call TRBD2 (5 bases). V shed 4 bases and J shed 4 bases, with 21 bases lying between them. The germline V gene encodes CDR1 SGHRS and CDR2 YFSETQ. The CDR3 is made up of 16 amino acids. The CDR3 bases are TGCGCCAGCAGCCCGGGAAACAGTGGTGGAGGTTACGAGCAGTACTTC. Its translation: CASSPGNSGGGYEQYF.

This clonotype was seen only a few times. The chain recombines TRBV7-9 with TRBJ2-5, with D perhaps given as TRBD1 or TRBD2 (6 bases each). The CDR3 is 14 residues long. V lost 4 bases and J 5 bases, leaving 14 bases between the germline ends. Per germline, CDR1 SEHNR and CDR2 FQNEAQ (reference sequence). The DNA of the CDR3 is TGTGCCAGCAGCTCCCCCACGGGGGCCGAGACCCAGTACTTC. Translated: CASSSPTGAETQYF.

This clonotype was recorded a few times. V is TRBV7-3 and J is TRBJ1-6; D gene uncertain. This CDR3 has 15 residues. CDR1 and CDR2 from the germline V gene are SGHTA and FQGTGA. The V end lost 1 base, the J end lost 6 bases, and 10 bases lay between the germline ends. This CDR3 reads CASSLSFDGNSPLHF. The CDR3 DNA is TGTGCCAGCAGCTTAAGCTTCGACGGTAATTCACCCCTCCACTTT.

This sequence joins TRBV7-9 and TRBJ2-1; no clear D gene. CDR3 length: 18 residues. Germline CDR1 and CDR2: SEHNR and FQNEAQ (reference sequence). Trimming left V 3 bases short and J 5 bases short, with 23 bases between. The CDR3 protein is CASSLGWQETEQNNEQFF. The DNA for the CDR3 is TGTGCCAGCAGCTTGGGGTGGCAGGAGACTGAACAAAACAATGAGCAGTTCTTC.

This clonotype was picked up many times. The chain has TRBV4-2 and TRBJ2-1; 11 bases map to TRBD2. Germline V gene sequence: CDR1 LGHNA, CDR2 YNFKEQ. With V trimmed by 3 bases and J by 4 bases, 2 bases remained unmatched. This CDR3 is 15 amino acids long. The DNA for the CDR3 is TGTGCCAGCAGCCATAGCGGGGGGGCTTACAATGAGCAGTTCTTC. Amino acid sequence: CASSHSGGAYNEQFF.

There are a few counts of this clonotype. The chain carries TRBV20-1 and TRBJ2-1; 9 bases line up with TRBD2. The trim removed 5 bases at V and 3 bases at J, leaving 5 bases unmatched. Germline V gene lookup returns CDR1 DFQATT and CDR2 SNEGSKA (reference sequence). The length of the CDR3 is 14 residues. In DNA form, the CDR3 reads TGCAGTGCTCCTACTAGCGGGTACTACAATGAGCAGTTCTTC. Its translation is CSAPTSGYYNEQFF.

This clonotype was observed a few times. The CDR3 bases are TGTGCCAGCAGTTACCGGGCTAGCGGGGGGGCCGATGAGCAGTTCTTC. As protein: CASSYRASGGADEQFF. V usage is TRBV6-2 or TRBV6-3 and J usage is TRBJ2-1; TRBD2 agrees at 12 bases. V was clipped by 2 bases and J by 8 bases; unmatched bases: 7. This CDR3 has 16 residues. CDR1 and CDR2 from the germline V gene are MNHEY and SVGEGT.

The sample holds a few counts of this clonotype. The V and J genes are TRBV29-1 and TRBJ2-2, with 10 bases matching TRBD2. The CDR3 is 14 residues long. CDR1 is SQVTM and CDR2 is ANQGSEA in the germline V gene. With 7 bases clipped from V and 4 bases from J, the junction kept 6 bases outside the gene matches. The CDR3 region has the DNA TGCAGCGCTAGCTGGACTAGCGGCACCGGGGAGCTGTTTTTT. Its protein is CSASWTSGTGELFF.

In its sample, this clonotype was seen many times. The V and J genes are TRBV7-2 and TRBJ1-2; D gene unclear. The CDR3 length is 13 residues. The germline gives CDR1 SGHTA, CDR2 FQGNSA. V was pared by 1 base and J by 8 bases, with 11 bases between. CDR3 nucleotide sequence: TGTGCCAGCAGCTTAGAGGGTCGGAGCGGCTACACCTTC. It specifies CASSLEGRSGYTF.

This chain links TRBV2 with TRBJ2-3; D is possibly TRBD2 (5 bases). V was shortened by 8 bases and J by 5 bases, with 5 bases between the two germline ends. CDR1 is SNHLY and CDR2 is FYNNEI in the germline V gene. The CDR3 contains 10 residues. Here the CDR3 reads CASGLDTQYF. The CDR3 nucleotides are TGTGCCAGCGGACTAGATACGCAGTATTTT. The variable domain in full, completed from reference TRBV2 and TRBJ2-3, reads EPEVTQTPSHQVTQMGQEVILRCVPISNHLYFYWYRQILGQKVEFLVSFYNNEISEKSEIFDDQFSVERPDGSNFTLKIRSTKLEDSAMYFCASGLDTQYFGPGTRLTVL.

The chain employs TRBV4-3 and TRBJ2-1, with D possibly matching TRBD2 (5 bases). V was cut by 0 bases and J by 12 bases, with 12 bases left in between. CDR1 LGHNA and CDR2 YSLEER come from the germline V gene. The CDR3 loop spans 13 amino acids. The CDR3 is CASSQEAGFGQFF. The DNA of the CDR3 is TGCGCCAGCAGCCAAGAGGCGGGCTTCGGGCAGTTCTTC.

The rearrangement uses TRBV6-2 or TRBV6-3 and TRBJ2-6, with D possibly being TRBD2 (6 bases). V lost 6 bases, J lost 0 bases, and 12 bases lay in between. CDR1 and CDR2 (germline): MNHEY, SVGEGT. This CDR3 has 16 amino acids. CDR3 in DNA: TGTGCCAGCAGAGCGGGTCTTCTCTCTGGGGCCAACGTCCTGACTTTC. Translated: CASRAGLLSGANVLTF.

This clonotype occurred a few times. The V call is TRBV27, the J call TRBJ1-1; D remains ambiguous. Trimming pared 2 bases from V and 6 bases from J, leaving 10 bases between. Germline V CDR1 and CDR2: MNHEY, SMNVEV (reference sequence). This CDR3 is built from 13 residues. The CDR3 sequence is CASSLTRGAEAFF. The CDR3 coding sequence is TGTGCCAGCAGTTTAACACGGGGAGCTGAAGCTTTCTTT.

V and J are TRBV4-3 and TRBJ2-5; D call uncertain. Trimming removed 0 bases at V and 3 bases at J, with 11 bases between. This CDR3 is 15 amino acids long. The germline gives CDR1 LGHNA, CDR2 YSLEER. The CDR3 region has the DNA TGCGCCAGCAGCCAAGATGAGGCTAGAAAAGAGACCCAGTACTTC. Amino acids: CASSQDEARKETQYF.

This clonotype was picked up a small number of times. The J gene is TRBJ1-1, the V gene TRBV7-9; no reliable D call. The germline CDR1 and CDR2 sequences are SEHNR and FQNEAQ (reference sequence). The V end lost 1 base, the J end lost 1 base, and 19 bases lay between the germline ends. This CDR3 spans 18 amino acids. CDR3 DNA: TGTGCCAGCAGCTTAGATTCTACGGTGTATAGTAGGAACACTGAAGCTTTCTTT. This codes for CASSLDSTVYSRNTEAFF.

The rearrangement links TRBV12-5 to TRBJ1-1, with D hard to call. CDR1 is LGHNT, CDR2 FRNRAP, per germline. V dropped 3 bases and J dropped 2 bases, with 7 bases sitting between them. This CDR3 is built from 13 residues. The CDR3 reads CASGFSGNTEAFF. DNA of the CDR3: TGTGCTAGTGGTTTCAGCGGCAACACTGAAGCTTTCTTT.

A few counts support this clonotype. The chain links TRBV30 to TRBJ2-7; possible D gene TRBD2, 6 bases. The CDR3 has 11 amino acids. Germline V gene data show CDR1 as GTSNPN and CDR2 as SVGIG (reference sequence). V lost 5 bases to trimming and J lost 9 bases, with 14 bases between them. CDR3 protein: CAWGIGEVQYF. Written as DNA, the CDR3 is TGTGCCTGGGGAATAGGGGAGGTGCAGTACTTC.

A few counts support this clonotype. The J gene is TRBJ1-2, the V gene TRBV6-2 or TRBV6-3, with 10 bases fitting TRBD1. Germline CDR1 MNHEY, CDR2 SVGEGT. Trimming at V came to 6 bases and at J to 9 bases, leaving 7 bases not matched to a gene. The CDR3 runs 13 residues. For the CDR3, the DNA is TGTGCCAGCAGACCGGGACAGGGGTTTCGCTACACCTTC. Protein: CASRPGQGFRYTF.

This clonotype turned up a few times. The chain is built from TRBV3-1 and TRBJ1-5; 7 bases match TRBD1. Unmatched junction bases numbered 3, after V lost 4 bases and J lost 0 bases. Germline V gene data show CDR1 as LGHDT and CDR2 as YNNKEL (reference sequence). The CDR3 runs to 15 residues. CDR3 nucleotides: TGTGCCAGCAGCCTGACAGGGAATAGCAATCAGCCCCAGCATTTT. It specifies CASSLTGNSNQPQHF.

V usage is TRBV20-1 and J usage is TRBJ2-3, with D maybe TRBD1 (5 bases). The CDR3 contains 14 residues. V was cut by 3 bases and J by 7 bases, with 17 bases left in between. CDR1 is DFQATT, CDR2 SNEGSKA, per germline (reference sequence). CDR3 nucleotide sequence: TGCAGTGCTAGGTGGCAGGGAATTTTACATACGCAGTATTTT. This sequence encodes CSARWQGILHTQYF.

In its sample, this clonotype was seen a few times. The V gene is TRBV5-1, the J gene TRBJ2-3; the D gene is possibly TRBD1 (5 bases). From germline, CDR1 is SGHRS and CDR2 YFSETQ. Trimming took 4 bases from V and 5 from J, leaving 11 bases between them. The CDR3 has 13 residues. The DNA of the CDR3 is TGCGCCAGCAGCCCCAACCAGGGAGATACGCAGTATTTT. Residues: CASSPNQGDTQYF.

CDR3 amino acids: CASRKGGPNFSNQPQHF. The CDR3 coding sequence is TGTGCCAGCAGGAAGGGGGGGCCTAATTTTAGCAATCAGCCCCAGCATTTT. The chain uses TRBV5-5 and TRBJ1-5; possible D gene TRBD1, 6 bases. The CDR3 runs to 17 residues. V was clipped by 5 bases and J by 0 bases, with 18 bases between them. Per germline, CDR1 SGHKS and CDR2 YYEKEE (reference sequence).

This chain links TRBV4-2 with TRBJ1-3, with a tentative D call TRBD1 (5 bases). There are 17 residues in the CDR3. Trimming took off 0 bases at V and 0 bases at J, with 12 bases between the two ends. Per germline, CDR1 LGHNA and CDR2 YNFKEQ. The CDR3 nucleotides are TGTGCCAGCAGCCAAGAGGGGACCGCCTACTCTGGAAACACCATATATTTT. This translates into CASSQEGTAYSGNTIYF.

The chain links TRBV6-1 to TRBJ2-6, with D possibly TRBD1 on 6 matching bases. Deletions cut 8 bases from V and 0 bases from J, with 14 bases between. The CDR3 runs 16 residues. CDR1 is MNHNS, CDR2 SASEGT, per germline. CDR3 in DNA: TGTGCCAGCTTTCATACAGGGTTCTCTGGGGCCAACGTCCTGACTTTC. Translating gives CASFHTGFSGANVLTF.

This clonotype has more than one count but fewer than ten. The chain couples TRBV7-8 to TRBJ2-1, with D possibly being TRBD2 (5 bases). CDR3 length equals 15 residues. V lost 6 bases and J lost 0, with 12 bases in between. The germline gives CDR1 SGHVS, CDR2 FQNEAQ. For the CDR3, the DNA is TGTGCCAGCAGAAATAGCGACCCCTCCTACAATGAGCAGTTCTTC. Translated, it gives CASRNSDPSYNEQFF.

This clonotype was observed a handful of times. The chain has TRBV5-1 and TRBJ2-5; D ambiguous. This CDR3 is 12 amino acids long. V was clipped by 4 bases and J by 0 bases, with 4 bases between them. Germline values: CDR1 SGHRS, CDR2 YFSETQ. CDR3 sequence reads: CASSANQETQYF. CDR3 DNA: TGCGCCAGCAGCGCCAACCAAGAGACCCAGTACTTC.

This clonotype has more than one count but fewer than ten. J is TRBJ1-6 and V is TRBV4-3; a weak D match, TRBD1 (6 bases). The V end was cut by 5 bases, the J end by 10 bases, with 12 bases between. CDR1 is LGHNA and CDR2 is YSLEER in the germline V gene. CDR3 length equals 13 residues. The CDR3, as DNA: TGCGCCAGCAGCTGGGACACTCAATCACCCCTCCACTTT. The encoded protein is CASSWDTQSPLHF.